This T cell receptor (beta chain) was obtained from a study of shared clonotypes between healthy human individuals. As for the study in general: A couple of women and a few men aged 18 to 49 served as donors. Study observations and caveats: Non-shared clonotypes showed lower generation probabilities than clonotypes common to all four donors. Sample collection involved blood only; tissue repertoires are likely different.

Details on this clone: Its antigen is not known.

The ends were cut back, 2 bases at V and 0 bases at J, with 8 bases in the middle. CDR1 is SQVTM, CDR2 ANQGSEA, per germline. This CDR3 spans 14 amino acids. On sorted subsets, replicate PCRs used roughly 220 ng DNA, or some 28,000 T cell genomes. Profiling relied on immunoSEQ multiplex PCR, and the TCRdb table lists in-frame clones only, not all of them. Of some 2,000,000 clones listed, around 96% are singletons. Only CD45RO-negative cells positively selected for CCR7 counted as naive CD8 cells, so terminally differentiated effector memory CD45RA+ cells were excluded. The TCR was taken from a man younger than 35 in good health. The rearrangement uses TRBV29-1 and TRBJ2-1; tentatively, D is TRBD1 (6 bases). Input material: naive CD8+ T cells sorted from blood. This chain's CDR3 is CSVETGSSYNEQFF. The CDR3 DNA sequence: TGCAGCGTTGAAACAGGGAGCTCCTACAATGAGCAGTTCTTC.